This T cell receptor (beta chain) derives from a study of cytomegalovirus exposure and HLA in healthy donors (dated by TCRdb to about 2017). With respect to the entire study: According to an earlier analysis of around 600 of the donors, 200 million or so T cells yielded some 110 million unique TCR beta sequences and around 280 Gb of sequence data. In addition to the first cohort of several hundred subjects, a separate validation cohort of 130 or so different subjects was used. The later analysis used no new phenotypic data to find candidate immune exposures, relying instead on TCR beta sequences and their occurrence across donors. The number of donors typed differed by locus, with 629-630 for A, B, C, DRB1 and DQB1, roughly 520 for DQA1, about 610 for DPA1, and over 400 for DPB1. To decide whether each TCR beta V gene segment behaved as functional or pseudogenic, an earlier analysis of fewer than 750 of the donors relied on high-throughput TCR beta sequencing. A handful of DR-DQ haplotypes were handled as single units for association and clustering because linkage in the cohort was strong. A later analysis re-analyzed previously published TCR beta repertoires from 660 or so donors and added high-resolution HLA genotyping to study TCR occurrence patterns. Donor age, sex, ethnicity and CMV serostatus were collected together with the repertoire data. Of the roughly 420 genotyped donors, 80% to 90% were placed in the genetic ancestry cluster associated with self-reported Caucasian donors. The study profiled the T cell repertoires of approximately 700 subjects by immunosequencing and related them to cytomegalovirus serostatus. The study aimed to test whether cataloging public T cell receptors could reveal signatures of past pathogen exposure. Across about 370 genotyped donors of the cohort, an average of about 240,000 unique TCR beta nucleotide sequences per donor were sequenced, and 15% to 20% of those sequences were non-productive. Every repertoire in the discovery cohort had been generated on one and the same sequencing platform. To predict cytomegalovirus infection status, the study combined high-throughput TCR immunosequencing, statistical association of individual TCRs with disease status, and machine learning. Approximately 330 gigabases of sequencing data and around 90 million unique TCR sequences made up an early release that covered around 640 HLA-typed donors. Genome-wide SNP genotypes for about 65% of the roughly 700 donors were used in a later genetic analysis, which treated that subset as a discovery cohort. Both class I and class II loci were covered by HLA typing, at four-digit resolution.

Libraries were built with the immunoSEQ multiplex PCR assay. For the multiplex PCR, a mixture combining 60 forward primers for TCR Vbeta segments and 13 reverse primers for TCR Jbeta segments was used. The CDR3 region of rearranged TCR beta genes was amplified from genomic DNA with a multiplex PCR assay. The Illumina HiSeq System was used to sequence the amplified TCR beta libraries as 87-base-pair reads. On the study's bioinformatics: A later analysis counted approximately 76 million unique TCR beta chains across the 550 to 700 repertoires, and roughly 9.9 million of these chains were shared by at least two donors. A nearest-neighbor algorithm error-corrected the raw reads and collapsed the reads into unique sequences, merging closely related sequences to remove PCR and sequencing errors. CDR3 sequences were aligned to IMGT reference sequences to assign V, D and J gene segments. For a sequence to be retained, a match of at least six nucleotides to both a V gene segment and a J gene segment was required. A rearrangement was called productive if the CDR3 had no stop codons and remained in frame with V and J, and every other rearrangement was called non-productive. CDR3 was defined by IMGT convention, running from the second conserved V-encoded cysteine to the conserved J-encoded phenylalanine. Sequences without an unambiguous match to a single V gene segment were excluded from the earlier analysis of 587 of the donors. An earlier analysis of under 750 of the donors called V segments functional above 56.7% productive rearrangements and segregating when the between-donor standard deviation exceeded 5%. A statistical classification framework was developed to diagnose cytomegalovirus status using the catalog of TCR beta chain sequences. V and J gene assignment, in a later analysis, came from comparing TCR nucleotide sequences with IMGT/GENE-DB human TR gene sequences. Using the TCRdist pipeline, a later analysis assigned CDR3 sequences along with most-parsimonious VDJ recombination scenarios. In a later analysis, each TCR beta chain was defined by its CDR3 amino acid sequence together with its V-gene family, and reads without a unique V-gene family were excluded. As a way to deal with suspected cross-contamination and a sequencing artifact, a later analysis dropped more than 500 nucleotide sequences that were highly shared and had low generation probability. For each public chain, a later analysis derived a clonal expansion index from normalized ranks of inferred template counts within each repertoire. Generation probabilities in a later analysis came from a VDJ recombination model fitted to out-of-frame rearrangements, and those results were checked against IGoR. In a later analysis, TCR-TCR, TCR-HLA and TCR-CMV co-occurrence was scored with hypergeometric tests, and a repertoire-size bias correction was applied to TCR pairs. False discovery rates were estimated in a later analysis by permuting HLA or CMV assignments 20 times. A later analysis grouped co-occurring TCRs with DBSCAN, adding TCRdist sequence similarity when clustering within HLA-allele-positive subsets. Co-occurrence clustering excluded repertoires with fewer than 30,000 or more than 120,000 public chains, plus five with anomalous nucleotide sharing. Here the immuneACCESS table is served through TCRdb, limited to in-frame sequences with V and J called. Missing clones are a known gap in these copies; in checked studies unresolved V genes cover under half, and the rest lacks a known reason. That table supplies the V and J calls and clone size; D and trimming were determined from the DNA. This sample's records show 90,000 to 130,000 clones. The biggest ten clones account for approximately 6.8% of the sample.

The cohort consisted of 666 healthy bone marrow donors. Cohort members were all nominally healthy when sampled, although unrecorded immune exposures were likely present. The donor tested CMV seropositive and was one of the 289 seropositive cohort members. Every donor gave a peripheral blood sample, and the peripheral blood mononuclear cells from that sample were used for TCR beta sequencing. Genomic DNA was extracted from the blood cell samples with the Qiagen DNeasy Blood Extraction Kit. As to this clone: This clone's antigen is unknown.

What the research found in general, with its limitations: Presence/absence analyses assumed roughly uniform sequencing depth across donors, an assumption that may not hold. According to a later analysis, most CMV-associated TCR beta chains appeared to be HLA-restricted, and the HLA associations seemed to be driven largely by CMV exposure. Roughly 17 rarely observed V segments, including chromosome 9 orphons, were excluded from the earlier analysis of almost 600 of the donors because counts were too low. Specific HLA alleles were associated with more than 15,000 TCR beta sequences at a false discovery rate of 0.05 in a later analysis. A further reported finding was that TCR beta sequences accurately predicted the HLA-A and HLA-B alleles for most subjects in the first cohort. Because HLA typing was missing for some donors at each locus, association tests included only the typed subset. The only immune exposure information available for the cohort was CMV serostatus. It was suggested by the authors that the approach could potentially be generalized to other disease states and immunological phenotypes. An earlier analysis of approximately 500 of the donors showed that most TCR beta V segments appeared in productive rearrangements either about 90% or about 30% of the time, which broadly matched IMGT annotations. Correlated functional status among segregating V segments might reflect linkage disequilibrium, but an unknown experimental factor could not be ruled out. Most TCR sequences were observed very rarely across donors, whereas some public TCRs were present in many individuals. When HLA alleles, especially DR and DQ, strongly co-occurred, attributing TCR associations to individual alleles was difficult. According to a later genetic analysis, donors in an Asian-associated ancestry cluster had fewer N-insertions in productive TCRs than the approximately 630-donor mean. A later analysis found that TCR association rates varied across HLA loci, with DRB1 alleles showing the most associated TCRs and HLA-C alleles the fewest. Cytomegalovirus status was reported to be diagnosed by the classifier with high specificity and sensitivity in both the original and validation cohorts. Because the 87-base-pair reads could not distinguish some IMGT-functional V segments, including TRBV6-2 and TRBV6-3, those segments were excluded. In a later analysis, HLA-associated TCR beta chains showed more clonal expansion and lower generation probabilities than non-associated chains that were equally common. The sequencing pipeline was judged likely to have produced a cluster of highly shared sequence variants as a technical artifact. In a later genetic analysis, a missense DCLRE1C variant was associated with V-gene and J-gene trimming of TCR beta chains, and the association was replicated in an independent cohort. Only TCR beta chains were sequenced in this cohort, and the absence of alpha or paired-chain data limited detectable features. In a later analysis, several top co-occurrence clusters were reported to appear linked to parvovirus B19, influenza, CMV and Epstein-Barr virus. Three of the identified cytomegalovirus-associated TCR beta chains were confirmed in vitro to be specific for cytomegalovirus antigens. The study listed 150 to 200 TCR beta chains as associated with cytomegalovirus.

The CDR3 runs 14 amino acids, cysteine and phenylalanine included. The kept DNA is CDR3 alone, 42 bases in frame from the first base. Via the germline V gene, CDR1 is MDHEN and CDR2 SYDVKM. Deletion took 6 bases off V and 4 bases off J, with a span of 16 bases between the germline ends. This clonotype was sampled from a man in his forties in good health and CMV-seropositive. The V and J segments used are TRBV28 and TRBJ2-7; no D gene is confidently identified. Sequences were obtained from PBMCs. CDR3 sequence: CASRQTDAYYEQYF. Here is the DNA: TGTGCCAGCAGACAGACGGATGCCTATTACGAGCAGTACTTC.